This T cell receptor (beta chain) came from a study of naive and memory T cell subsets. Study results and caveats: Over 85% of naive TCR sequences appeared only once after error correction, unlike memory subsets. Gini index rose across naive, CM, EM and EMRA in CD4 and CD8. Naive repertoires, especially CD8, held a few larger clonotypes, possibly memory cells re-expressing CD45RA.

CMV status came from CD4+ T cell IFNgamma after overnight CMV lysate stimulation of fresh PBMCs. Cells stained for CD3, CD4, CD8, CD45RA, CD27 and viability were sorted into four CD45RA/CD27 subsets. The beta constant-region primer was an equimolar mix of two oligonucleotides covering TRBC1 and TRBC2. Nested alpha and beta constant-region primers with the SP2 primer drove four PCR rounds on ligated cDNA. TCRdb reprocessed the UMI-ligation and nested PCR reads via MiXCR and lists one record per CDR3 protein. This table holds about 100,000 distinct CDR3 sequences, more than 14% found once. Germline CDR1 MNHNY, CDR2 SVGAGI (reference sequence). Between the trimmed V and J ends, which lost 6 bases and 9 bases, there was a span of 15 bases. The CDR3 covers 13 residues. This clonotype has a count of ten or more. Its target is not known.

The V gene is TRBV6-6, the J gene TRBJ2-1, with D maybe TRBD1 (6 bases). This clonotype originated in a human donor in good health. The source material was naive CD8+ T cells from blood. The CDR3 region is CASSTQGMGEQFF. CDR3 nucleotide sequence: TGTGCCAGCAGCACGCAGGGGATGGGTGAGCAGTTCTTC.